These 21 T cell receptor beta chains came from one sample sequenced in a study of cytomegalovirus exposure and HLA in healthy donors. The PCR used 60 Vbeta and 13 Jbeta primers. Profiled with immunoSEQ multiplex PCR; TCRdb holds only in-frame clones, not every one. The table has some 180,000 clones, roughly 80% seen once. The material sequenced was PBMCs. These receptors were collected from a woman aged 18-30 years in good health and CMV-seronegative.

The rearrangement uses TRBV4-1 and TRBJ2-3, with D tentatively TRBD1 (5 bases). V was shortened by 0 bases and J by 3 bases, with 13 bases between the two germline ends. This CDR3 region has 16 residues. CDR1 MGHRA and CDR2 YSYEKL come from the germline V gene. CDR3 amino acids: CASSQELGRWTDTQYF. CDR3 in DNA: TGCGCCAGCAGCCAAGAACTGGGGCGTTGGACAGATACGCAGTATTTT.

This chain uses TRBV15 with TRBJ2-7; D is possibly TRBD2 (5 bases). CDR3 length: 14 amino acids. CDR1 is LNHNV and CDR2 is YYDKDF in the germline V gene (reference sequence). Between the trimmed V and J ends, which lost 0 bases and 4 bases, there was a span of 10 bases. CDR3 sequence (DNA): TGTGCCACCAGCAGAGATGGTTCGGGATACGAGCAGTACTTC. Its translation: CATSRDGSGYEQYF.

This rearrangement joins TRBV15 to TRBJ2-2, with 7 nucleotides matching TRBD1. CDR1 and CDR2 (germline): LNHNV, YYDKDF (reference sequence). V lost 1 base, J lost 3 bases, and 8 bases stayed unmatched. CDR3 length: 17 amino acids. CDR3 in DNA: TGTGCCACCAGCAGAGTGGCGAGACAGGGCTACACCGGGGAGCTGTTTTTT. It encodes CATSRVARQGYTGELFF.

The gene calls are TRBV5-4 and TRBJ1-2; D ambiguous. CDR1 is SGHNT and CDR2 is YYREEE in the germline V gene (reference sequence). Trimming cost V 6 bases and J 8 bases, with 17 bases left between them. This CDR3 has 13 residues. The CDR3, as DNA: TGTGCCAGCACCCGAGGGCAACGGGTCGGCTACACCTTC. Protein product: CASTRGQRVGYTF. The variable domain in full, with the rest retrieved from reference TRBV5-4 and TRBJ1-2, is ETGVTQSPTHLIKTRGQQVTLRCSSQSGHNTVSWYQQALGQGPQFIFQYYREEENGRGNFPPRFSGLQFPNYSSELNVNALELDDSALYLCASTRGQRVGYTFGSGTRLTVV.

The rearrangement uses TRBV5-4 and TRBJ1-1; the D gene is possibly TRBD1 (6 bases). Trimming left V 5 bases short and J 3 bases short, with 8 bases between. Germline V CDR1 and CDR2: SGHNT, YYREEE (reference sequence). The CDR3 totals 12 residues. The DNA of the CDR3 is TGTGCCAGCAGTCCAGGGGACACTGAAGCTTTCTTT. This gives the protein CASSPGDTEAFF.

This clone was seen just once. V gene TRBV5-1 combines with J gene TRBJ1-2; 7 bases are a match to TRBD1. V trimming: 0 bases; J trimming: 5 bases; junction bases outside the gene matches: 4. CDR1 and CDR2 (germline): SGHRS, YFSETQ. This CDR3 spans 14 amino acids. CDR3 sequence: CASSLDAGGYGYTF. As DNA, the CDR3 is TGCGCCAGCAGCTTGGACGCAGGGGGATATGGCTACACCTTC.

This chain connects TRBV28 to TRBJ2-5, with TRBD1 identical over 9 bases. Looked up from germline, CDR1 is MDHEN and CDR2 is SYDVKM. The CDR3 consists of 16 residues. Losses at the gene ends were 3 bases for V and 1 base for J; bases not matched to a gene: 6. In nucleotides, the CDR3 is TGTGCCAGCAGTTTTTCTGACAGGGGGGCCCAAGAGACCCAGTACTTC. As protein: CASSFSDRGAQETQYF.

This clone appeared once. The chain carries TRBV11-2 and TRBJ1-3; TRBD1 might be the D (6 bases). V lost 5 bases and J lost 14, with 28 bases in between. CDR1 and CDR2 from the germline V gene are SGHAT and FQNNGV. The CDR3 covers 16 residues. The CDR3 nucleotides read TGTGCCAGCAGCACGGGGGGGCTCTTTTCAAACACCATCTTATATTTT. It yields the protein CASSTGGLFSNTILYF.

The genes are TRBV28 and TRBJ1-2; 10 bases fit TRBD1. This CDR3 has 16 amino acids. The V gene end was trimmed by 4 bases and the J gene end by 4 bases; junction bases not matched to a gene: 9. Germline V gene lookup returns CDR1 MDHEN and CDR2 SYDVKM. For the CDR3, the DNA is TGTGCCAGCAGTTATGCCCGGACAGGGGGAGGCTATGGCTACACCTTC. Translation: CASSYARTGGGYGYTF.

The J gene is TRBJ1-1, the V gene TRBV11-2, with D unresolved. CDR3 length: 15 amino acids. The germline CDR1 and CDR2 sequences are SGHAT and FQNNGV. Deletions cut 1 base from V and 0 bases from J, with 9 bases between. CDR3 protein: CASSLGEGVNTEAFF. The CDR3 DNA sequence: TGTGCCAGCAGCTTAGGCGAGGGAGTGAACACTGAAGCTTTCTTT. Using reference TRBV11-2 and TRBJ1-1 for the parts outside the CDR3, the full variable domain is EAGVAQSPRYKIIEKRQSVAFWCNPISGHATLYWYQQILGQGPKLLIQFQNNGVVDDSQLPKDRFSAERLKGVDSTLKIQPAKLEDSAVYLCASSLGEGVNTEAFFGQGTRLTVV.

This clone was observed a handful of times. The V and J genes are TRBV7-9 and TRBJ1-1; 8 bases match TRBD1. The trim removed 4 bases at V and 10 bases at J, leaving 11 bases unmatched. Germline V gene sequence: CDR1 SEHNR, CDR2 FQNEAQ (reference sequence). The CDR3 loop spans 14 amino acids. The CDR3 protein is CASSSPQGARGAFF. The CDR3 DNA sequence: TGTGCCAGCAGCTCCCCCCAGGGGGCACGAGGAGCTTTCTTT.

V and J are TRBV28 and TRBJ1-5, with 7 bases that match TRBD1. V was clipped by 6 bases and J by 5 bases; unmatched bases: 7. The length of the CDR3 is 14 residues. Germline CDR1 is MDHEN and CDR2 is SYDVKM. As DNA, the CDR3 is TGTGCCAGCAGCTACGGGACAGTTTATCAGCCCCAGCATTTT. Residues: CASSYGTVYQPQHF.

The genes are TRBV14 and TRBJ2-5; 13 bases agree with TRBD2. Germline V gene data show CDR1 as SGHDN and CDR2 as FVKESK. With V trimmed by 4 bases and J by 5 bases, 4 bases remained unmatched. The CDR3 has 15 residues. This CDR3 is CASSRGLAGVETQYF. CDR3 sequence (DNA): TGTGCCAGCAGCCGTGGACTAGCGGGAGTGGAGACCCAGTACTTC.

J is TRBJ2-7 and V is TRBV7-2, with D perhaps matching TRBD2 (5 bases). There are 16 residues in the CDR3. V gave up 5 bases and J gave up 3 bases, with 20 bases separating them. CDR1 SGHTA and CDR2 FQGNSA come from the germline V gene. The CDR3 reads CASSPGWGDTNYEQYF. The DNA for the CDR3 is TGTGCCAGCAGCCCGGGATGGGGAGATACCAACTACGAGCAGTACTTC.

The genes are TRBV5-4 and TRBJ2-7; 7 bases match TRBD2. CDR3 length: 14 residues. Losses at the gene ends were 5 bases for V and 0 bases for J; bases not matched to a gene: 5. Looked up from germline, CDR1 is SGHNT and CDR2 is YYREEE (reference sequence). CDR3 sequence: CASSASGASYEQYV. DNA of the CDR3: TGTGCCAGCAGTGCAAGCGGGGCCTCCTACGAGCAGTACGTC.

This clone was observed a single time. This chain links TRBV29-1 with TRBJ1-1, with D maybe TRBD1 (5 bases). There are 14 residues in the CDR3. The germline CDR1 and CDR2 sequences are SQVTM and ANQGSEA. Trimming left V 7 bases short and J 3 bases short, with 18 bases between. This chain's CDR3 is CSGGGRGRDTEAFF. CDR3 in DNA: TGCAGCGGGGGAGGGCGGGGGAGGGACACTGAAGCTTTCTTT.

The chain carries TRBV7-2 and TRBJ2-1; 7 bases line up with TRBD2. The V and J ends lost 3 bases and 7 bases, in that order; junction bases with no gene match: 3. The CDR3 has 13 amino acids. CDR1 and CDR2 from the germline V gene are SGHTA and FQGNSA. The CDR3 is CASSFGRGNEQFF. As DNA, the CDR3 is TGTGCCAGCAGCTTTGGGAGGGGTAATGAGCAGTTCTTC.

J is TRBJ2-7 and V is TRBV29-1; no definite D call. Trimming pared 1 base from V and 0 bases from J, leaving 13 bases between. Germline lookup yields CDR1 SQVTM and CDR2 ANQGSEA. The CDR3 is 15 amino acids. Here the CDR3 DNA reads TGCAGCGTTGAAGGTCTCGGTCGGAGCTCCTACGAGCAGTACTTC. Amino acid sequence: CSVEGLGRSSYEQYF.

This clone has only one observation. The chain employs TRBV19 and TRBJ2-6, with D unclear. Germline V gene sequence: CDR1 LNHDA, CDR2 SQIVND (reference sequence). This CDR3 spans 16 amino acids. With 3 bases removed from V and 0 bases from J, the gap between germline ends came to 9 bases. Written as DNA, the CDR3 is TGTGCCAGTAGTATTACTCTTCGCTCTGGGGCCAACGTCCTGACTTTC. It codes for CASSITLRSGANVLTF.

This chain connects TRBV29-1 to TRBJ2-1, with 8 bases that match TRBD2. CDR3 length: 16 residues. Germline V lookup: CDR1 SQVTM, CDR2 ANQGSEA. The V segment lost 6 bases and the J segment 1 base; nucleotides outside the gene matches: 11. The CDR3 loop reads CSVGGGLLRSYNEQFF. CDR3 DNA sequence: TGCAGCGTCGGGGGGGGACTACTAAGGTCCTACAATGAGCAGTTCTTC.

The chain carries TRBV30 and TRBJ1-2; 11 positions agree with TRBD1. Germline loops: CDR1 GTSNPN, CDR2 SVGIG (reference sequence). This CDR3 has 14 residues. Trimming cost V 4 bases and J 6 bases; bases outside gene matches: 7. The CDR3, as DNA: TGTGCCTGGACCAAAGGGACAGGGGGACATGGCTACACCTTC. Translation: CAWTKGTGGHGYTF.